This T cell receptor (beta chain) was recovered during a study of identical twins. In regard to this clonotype: Its specificity is unknown.

Study-wide points: Carriage of fewer insertions was seen in abundant cord blood beta clonotypes, whereas memory repertoires showed none.

Each CDR3 protein gets one entry after TCRdb re-called the 5' RACE reads with MiXCR. Of a few hundred thousand distinct CDR3 sequences listed, about 8% are singletons. Another study also made use of these data, one on yellow fever vaccine responses in identical twins.

Material for sequencing was CD8+ T cells sorted from blood. The sequence came from a woman in her late teens or twenties in good health.

The CDR3 is CASSLAGQGGDEQYF. Written as DNA, the CDR3 is TGTGCCAGCAGTTTAGCGGGACAGGGGGGCGACGAGCAGTACTTC. This sequence joins TRBV12-3 or TRBV12-4 and TRBJ2-7; 11 nucleotides align to TRBD1. The CDR3 is made up of 15 amino acids. Trimming at V came to 0 bases and at J to 5 bases, leaving 3 bases not matched to a gene.